A selection of T cell receptor beta chains follows, all from one sample in a study of T cells in pancreatic ductal adenocarcinoma. The repertoire was sequenced with immunoSEQ multiplex PCR; TCRdb's copy has only in-frame clones and lacks some. The sample lists about 9,400 clones, 67% occurring once. The source material was pancreatic tumor tissue. The receptor source for this set is a human donor with pancreatic ductal adenocarcinoma. CDR3s include the opening cysteine and the closing phenylalanine or tryptophan. A D gene is named only where the DNA matches it firmly. Size tells how often a clone was seen (once, few, many) or the class of an expanded clone, and some rows leave it out.

D,size,V,J,DNA,CDR3
NA,NA,TRBV5-4,TRBJ1-2,TGTGCCAGCAGCCTCCTAATTCTTAACTATGGCTACACCTTC,CASSLLILNYGYTF
NA,NA,TRBV4-1,TRBJ1-2,TGCGCCAGCAGCCAAGAAGGCTATGGCTACACCTTC,CASSQEGYGYTF
NA,NA,TRBV2,TRBJ2-5,TGTGCCAGTACAACTAAAGCGACCCAGTACTTC,CASTTKATQYF
TRBD2,NA,TRBV9,TRBJ2-1,TGTGCCAGCAGCGTTAGCGGGGGCGGGGGTGAGCAGTTCTTC,CASSVSGGGGEQFF
TRBD1,NA,TRBV7-9,TRBJ1-1,TGTGCCAGCAGCTTGGGGACAGTGAACACTGAAGCTTTCTTT,CASSLGTVNTEAFF
NA,NA,TRBV5-5,TRBJ2-2,TGTGCCAGCAGCTTATTCTGGACCGGGGAGCTGTTTTTT,CASSLFWTGELFF
NA,NA,TRBV6-6,TRBJ2-1,TGTGCCAGCATAAGGGGGAGAACCTCCTACAATGAGCAGTTCTTC,CASIRGRTSYNEQFF
TRBD1,NA,TRBV27,TRBJ1-5,TGTGCCAGCAGGGGAGGGACAGGGGGGCATCAGCCCCAGCATTTT,CASRGGTGGHQPQHF
NA,once,TRBV6-5,TRBJ2-7,TGTGCCAGCAGCTGGGGGCCCCACGAGCAGTACTTC,CASSWGPHEQYF
NA,NA,TRBV7-9,TRBJ1-2,TGTGCCAGCAGCCCTGCAAGTGCCAGGGCCTATGGCTACACCTTC,CASSPASARAYGYTF
TRBD1,NA,TRBV6-1,TRBJ1-2,TGTGCCAGCAGTGAAGCGAGAGGGGGCTACTATGGCTACACCTTC,CASSEARGGYYGYTF